The 30 T cell receptor beta chains presented below share a single source sample, sequenced in a study of cytomegalovirus exposure and HLA in healthy donors. The primer mix had 60 Vbeta and 13 Jbeta primers. Repertoires were generated with immunoSEQ multiplex PCR, while TCRdb's copy carries only in-frame clones and drops some. The sample lists around 170,000 clones; about four fifths were seen once. Sequenced input: PBMCs. All receptors come from a man between 40 and 49 years old in good health and CMV-seronegative.

This clone was seen only once. V gene TRBV10-1 combines with J gene TRBJ2-1; TRBD2 is a possible D gene (7 bases). V lost 11 bases and J 4 bases, leaving 21 bases between the germline ends. This CDR3 comprises 15 residues. Germline-derived CDR1 and CDR2 are WNHNN and SYGVQD (reference sequence). CDR3 DNA: TGCGCCGGGAAGGTGGGGGGGCCGACATACAATGAGCAGTTCTTC. Translating it yields CAGKVGGPTYNEQFF.

The chain combines TRBV6-5 with TRBJ1-5; the D gene is possibly TRBD1 (5 bases). CDR1 MNHEY and CDR2 SVGAGI come from the germline V gene. The CDR3 totals 14 residues. With 6 bases removed from V and 3 bases from J, the gap between germline ends came to 12 bases. The CDR3 region is CASSRRQSNQPQHF. The CDR3 DNA reads TGTGCCAGCAGCCGCCGACAGTCCAATCAGCCCCAGCATTTT.

The chain combines TRBV30 with TRBJ1-5, with D perhaps TRBD1 (6 bases). This CDR3 has 14 residues. The germline CDR1 and CDR2 sequences are GTSNPN and SVGIG (reference sequence). V was cut by 1 base and J by 4 bases, with 11 bases left in between. The CDR3 nucleotides are TGTGCCTGGAGTGCTTTAACAGGGAATCAGCCCCAGCATTTT. Translating it yields CAWSALTGNQPQHF.

The chain links TRBV7-2 to TRBJ1-5; D remains unclear. The length of the CDR3 is 12 residues. Germline V CDR1 and CDR2: SGHTA, FQGNSA. V gave up 5 bases and J gave up 6 bases, with 8 bases separating them. The CDR3 DNA is TGTGCCAGCAGCCCTGGGAGTCAGCCCCAGCATTTT. This codes for CASSPGSQPQHF.

V is TRBV7-2 and J is TRBJ2-7; 13 bases are shared with TRBD2. Looked up from germline, CDR1 is SGHTA and CDR2 is FQGNSA. With 5 bases clipped from V and 5 bases from J, the junction kept 6 bases outside the gene matches. CDR3 length: 15 residues. The CDR3 reads CASSHGLAGVHEQYF. In nucleotides, the CDR3 is TGTGCCAGCAGCCACGGACTAGCGGGGGTCCACGAGCAGTACTTC.

This chain links TRBV30 with TRBJ2-5; 7 bases agree with TRBD1. The CDR3 spans 12 residues. Germline V lookup: CDR1 GTSNPN, CDR2 SVGIG (reference sequence). Trimming removed 8 bases from V and 6 bases from J; junction bases left unmatched: 9. CDR3 sequence (DNA): TGTGCCGGCGAAACAGGGGCCAAGACCCAGTACTTC. Translated: CAGETGAKTQYF. Full variable domain (missing parts from reference TRBV30 and TRBJ2-5): SQTIHQWPATLVQPVGSPLSLECTVEGTSNPNLYWYRQAAGRGLQLLFYSVGIGQISSEVPQNLSASRPQDRQFILSSKKLLLSDSGFYLCAGETGAKTQYFGPGTRLLVL.

The chain links TRBV18 to TRBJ1-1, with TRBD1 as a possible D gene (6 bases). This CDR3 comprises 17 residues. V was pared by 0 bases and J by 0 bases, with 14 bases between. Germline values: CDR1 KGHSH, CDR2 LQKENI. CDR3 sequence reads: CASSPPWGLGLNTEAFF. The CDR3, as DNA: TGTGCCAGCTCACCACCGTGGGGGCTAGGGTTGAACACTGAAGCTTTCTTT.

CDR3 loop: CASSPRAGTYNEQFF. The CDR3 region has the DNA TGTGCCAGCAGCCCCCGTGCGGGGACTTACAATGAGCAGTTCTTC. The chain carries TRBV7-3 and TRBJ2-1; possibly TRBD2 for D (6 bases). The CDR3 length is 15 residues. CDR1 SGHTA and CDR2 FQGTGA come from the germline V gene. V lost 5 bases to trimming and J lost 4 bases, with 15 bases between them. Full variable domain (outside the CDR3, taken from reference TRBV7-3 and TRBJ2-1): GAGVSQTPSNKVTEKGKYVELRCDPISGHTALYWYRQSLGQGPEFLIYFQGTGAADDSGLPNDRFFAVRPEGSVSTLKIQRTERGDSAVYLCASSPRAGTYNEQFFGPGTRLTVL.

The V call is TRBV2, the J call TRBJ1-2; 8 bases line up with TRBD1. The CDR3 consists of 14 residues. The V gene end was trimmed by 6 bases and the J gene end by 8 bases; junction bases not matched to a gene: 11. Germline loops: CDR1 SNHLY, CDR2 FYNNEI. CDR3 nucleotide sequence: TGTGCCAGCAGCAGTACCCAGGGGGCGGGGGGCTACACCTTC. Protein: CASSSTQGAGGYTF.

This chain joins TRBV4-1 and TRBJ2-2; 10 positions match TRBD1. The CDR3 has 18 amino acids. Losses at the gene ends were 5 bases for V and 2 bases for J; bases not matched to a gene: 11. CDR1 and CDR2 from the germline V gene are MGHRA and YSYEKL. The CDR3 DNA is TGCGCCAGCAGCTCACGGGGGACAGGGGCTATTAACACCGGGGAGCTGTTTTTT. Amino acids: CASSSRGTGAINTGELFF.

The chain carries TRBV7-2 and TRBJ2-5; 8 bases are a match to TRBD2. V shed 6 bases and J 0 bases; nucleotides not matched to a gene: 6. Germline CDR1 reads SGHTA; CDR2 reads FQGNSA. CDR3 length: 15 amino acids. The CDR3 region is CASRSAGGDQETQYF. The DNA of the CDR3 is TGTGCCAGCAGGTCGGCGGGGGGTGACCAAGAGACCCAGTACTTC.

In its sample, this clone was seen once. As DNA, the CDR3 is TGCGCCACCGGGACAGGGGAGCTCCACGAGCAGTACTTC. It yields the protein CATGTGELHEQYF. V gene TRBV5-1 combines with J gene TRBJ2-7; 10 bases match TRBD1. The CDR3 extends over 13 amino acids. Per the germline V gene, CDR1 is SGHRS and CDR2 is YFSETQ. V was clipped by 9 bases and J by 5 bases; unmatched bases: 8.

The chain couples TRBV2 to TRBJ1-3; D gene unclear. V gave up 5 bases and J gave up 4 bases, with 3 bases separating them. This CDR3 spans 11 amino acids. Germline values: CDR1 SNHLY, CDR2 FYNNEI. The CDR3 DNA sequence: TGTGCCAGCAGTATAGGAAACACCATATATTTT. Translation: CASSIGNTIYF.

The chain has TRBV7-2 and TRBJ2-7, with D possibly TRBD1 on 6 matching bases. There are 16 residues in the CDR3. V was shortened by 1 base and J by 1 base, with 14 bases between the two germline ends. Germline V gene data show CDR1 as SGHTA and CDR2 as FQGNSA. CDR3 sequence: CASSLVGAGVSYEQYF. DNA for the CDR3: TGTGCCAGCAGCTTAGTCGGAGCAGGGGTGTCCTACGAGCAGTACTTC.

The chain is built from TRBV7-2 and TRBJ2-2; 7 positions agree with TRBD2. Germline V gene data show CDR1 as SGHTA and CDR2 as FQGNSA. The CDR3 runs to 16 residues. J lost 7 bases, V lost 2 bases, and 10 bases had no gene match. CDR3 DNA: TGTGCCAGCAGCTTAATAATCATCGGCGGGGGCGGGGAGCTGTTTTTT. Protein: CASSLIIIGGGGELFF. The full variable domain, rest sourced from reference TRBV7-2 and TRBJ2-2, is GAGVSQSPSNKVTEKGKDVELRCDPISGHTALYWYRQSLGQGLEFLIYFQGNSAPDKSGLPSDRFSAERTGGSVSTLTIQRTQQEDSAVYLCASSLIIIGGGGELFFGEGSRLTVL.

J is TRBJ2-7 and V is TRBV7-2; D is uncertain. The CDR3 contains 13 residues. Germline V CDR1 and CDR2: SGHTA, FQGNSA. V gave up 0 bases and J gave up 5 bases, with 8 bases separating them. The CDR3 is CASSLAEIHEQYF. In DNA, the CDR3 is TGTGCCAGCAGCTTAGCGGAGATCCACGAGCAGTACTTC.

The genes are TRBV19 and TRBJ1-1; D unresolved. V shed 6 bases and J shed 1 base, with 9 bases lying between them. This CDR3 region has 13 residues. Looked up from germline, CDR1 is LNHDA and CDR2 is SQIVND (reference sequence). The CDR3 loop reads CASSSSGNTEAFF. Here the CDR3 DNA reads TGTGCCAGTAGCTCATCAGGGAACACTGAAGCTTTCTTT.

The chain joins TRBV5-6 to TRBJ2-1; the D is unclear. V was shortened by 0 bases and J by 12 bases, with 13 bases between the two germline ends. CDR1 and CDR2 (germline): SGHDT, YYEEEE. The CDR3 loop spans 13 amino acids. The CDR3 DNA follows: TGTGCCAGCAGCTTGGAAGAGAGGAAAGGGCAGTTCTTC. This translates into CASSLEERKGQFF.

This clone was seen once. The chain combines TRBV30 with TRBJ1-1, with 8 bases lining up with TRBD1. V trimming: 3 bases; J trimming: 2 bases; junction bases outside the gene matches: 5. The germline V gene has CDR1 GTSNPN and CDR2 SVGIG (reference sequence). This CDR3 is 14 amino acids long. CDR3: CAWSKTGANTEAFF. The CDR3 DNA is TGTGCCTGGAGCAAGACAGGGGCCAACACTGAAGCTTTCTTT.

The chain recombines TRBV4-3 with TRBJ2-3, with 10 bases fitting TRBD2. CDR1 and CDR2 (germline): LGHNA, YSLEER. With 4 bases clipped from V and 5 bases from J, the junction kept 9 bases outside the gene matches. The CDR3 totals 16 residues. The chain's CDR3 is CASSPLAGAYKDTQYF. The CDR3 DNA is TGCGCCAGCAGCCCTCTAGCGGGGGCCTACAAAGATACGCAGTATTTT.

This clone rates as medium-sized. The CDR3, as DNA: TGTGCCAGCAGTGACTCCGCGGGAGGGTCGACAGATACGCAGTATTTT. The encoded protein is CASSDSAGGSTDTQYF. The genes are TRBV6-4 and TRBJ2-3; 9 nucleotides line up with TRBD2. CDR1 MRHNA and CDR2 SNTAGT come from the germline V gene. The trim removed 0 bases at V and 3 bases at J, leaving 4 bases unmatched. The CDR3 has 16 amino acids.

There are a few counts of this clone. CDR3 protein: CASVSTVGSEAFF. DNA for the CDR3: TGTGCCAGCGTATCTACAGTAGGTTCTGAAGCTTTCTTT. The rearrangement links TRBV11-2 to TRBJ1-1; unclear D gene. The CDR3 contains 13 residues. Germline-derived CDR1 and CDR2 are SGHAT and FQNNGV. V lost 8 bases to trimming and J lost 6 bases, with 16 bases between them.

V usage is TRBV2 and J usage is TRBJ1-5; tentative D call: TRBD1 (5 bases). The CDR3 is 15 amino acids. Germline lookup yields CDR1 SNHLY and CDR2 FYNNEI. Trimming removed 6 bases at V and 3 bases at J, with 15 bases between. The CDR3: CASRPRQGLNQPQHF. The CDR3 bases are TGTGCCAGCAGGCCGAGGCAGGGCCTCAATCAGCCCCAGCATTTT.

The rearrangement uses TRBV10-3 and TRBJ1-1; perhaps TRBD1 as D (6 bases). Looked up from germline, CDR1 is ENHRY and CDR2 is SYGVKD. V was clipped by 8 bases and J by 0 bases, with 10 bases between them. This CDR3 has 13 residues. Written as DNA, the CDR3 is TGTGCCATCCATCAGGGGTTGAACACTGAAGCTTTCTTT. This encodes CAIHQGLNTEAFF.

The sample holds a few counts of this clone. This same CDR3 is encoded by further DNA sequences in the sample. J is TRBJ2-7 and V is TRBV7-8; 13 bases agree with TRBD2. In germline, CDR1 is SGHVS, CDR2 FQNEAQ. V shed 5 bases, J shed 1 base, and the junction held 8 bases outside the gene matches. The CDR3 has 17 residues. CDR3 protein: CASSRGTSGTTSYEQYF. In DNA, the CDR3 is TGTGCCAGCAGCCGCGGGACTAGCGGGACAACATCCTACGAGCAGTACTTC.

The table lists this clone with a few counts. V is TRBV11-2 and J is TRBJ2-3; D perhaps matches TRBD1 (6 bases). From germline, CDR1 is SGHAT and CDR2 FQNNGV. This CDR3 is built from 14 residues. The V end lost 5 bases, the J end lost 3 bases, and 12 bases lay between the germline ends. CDR3 in DNA: TGTGCCAGCAGCCACAGGGATAGGACAGATACGCAGTATTTT. Protein product: CASSHRDRTDTQYF.

The rearrangement uses TRBV7-2 and TRBJ1-2; 8 bases fit TRBD1. The trim removed 5 bases at V and 2 bases at J, leaving 7 bases unmatched. The germline V gene encodes CDR1 SGHTA and CDR2 FQGNSA. The CDR3 contains 15 residues. CDR3 in amino acids: CASSPGGQGNYGYTF. CDR3 nucleotides: TGTGCCAGCAGCCCGGGAGGACAGGGAAACTATGGCTACACCTTC. Full variable domain (rest looked up from reference TRBV7-2 and TRBJ1-2): GAGVSQSPSNKVTEKGKDVELRCDPISGHTALYWYRQSLGQGLEFLIYFQGNSAPDKSGLPSDRFSAERTGGSVSTLTIQRTQQEDSAVYLCASSPGGQGNYGYTFGSGTRLTVV.

This clone has only a few counts. The chain recombines TRBV6-5 with TRBJ2-7, with 7 bases aligning to TRBD1. J gave up 6 bases and V 0 bases, and 8 bases lay outside the gene matches. CDR3 length: 15 residues. Germline CDR1 MNHEY, CDR2 SVGAGI. CDR3 in DNA: TGTGCCAGCAGTTACTCGGGACAGATCCTATCCGAGCAGTACTTC. Protein product: CASSYSGQILSEQYF.

V gene TRBV18 combines with J gene TRBJ2-1; the D gene is possibly TRBD2 (6 bases). The CDR3 runs to 15 residues. Germline V gene sequence: CDR1 KGHSH, CDR2 LQKENI. The V end was cut by 0 bases, the J end by 9 bases, with 15 bases between. CDR3 DNA sequence: TGTGCCAGCTCACCACCTGAGACTAGTAAAAGTGAGCAGTTCTTC. This sequence encodes CASSPPETSKSEQFF.

This chain connects TRBV12-5 to TRBJ1-6; D is perhaps TRBD1 (5 bases). CDR1 is LGHNT and CDR2 is FRNRAP in the germline V gene. The germline V and J ends were trimmed by 0 bases and 7 bases, with 19 bases remaining between them. The CDR3 is made up of 18 amino acids. CDR3 protein: CASGLVPLRGVENSPLHF. The CDR3 DNA sequence: TGTGCTAGTGGTTTGGTACCCCTCCGGGGGGTCGAAAATTCACCCCTCCACTTT.